This T cell receptor beta chain stems from a study of metastatic and nonmetastatic thyroid tumors. Study context: From malignant and benign thyroid patients, repertoires in blood and in tumor or nodule tissue were compared. General study results and limits: The reported finding was significantly higher TCR beta diversity in malignant thyroid tumors relative to benign nodules, in blood and tumor.

No treatment had been given to any patient before thyroid surgery. In its sample, this clone was seen a few times. The target antigen is unknown. This sequence may be a read error, since a much larger clone differs from it by one base. This CDR3 is built from 19 residues. In the original processing: Differences in CDR3 between clinicopathological groups were drawn on to build a classifier intended to discriminate distant-metastatic papillary thyroid cancer patients. TCRdb re-analyzed the PCR reads using MiXCR. The V and J calls, along with clone size, are taken from TCRdb and not from the paper's own processing. Found here are 60,000 or so clones, just over 4% of them singletons; the top ten hold about a fifth.

Sample: blood. This TCR was recovered from a female donor with papillary thyroid cancer or a benign thyroid nodule (not recorded which). Some clones in this sample may be carry-over from other donors' samples. J is TRBJ2-5 and V is TRBV12-3 or TRBV12-4, with 8 bases matching TRBD2. Written as DNA, the CDR3 is TGTGCCAGCATTTTATTCAAAAGGGGGACTAGAAGGTTCGAGGAGACCCAGTACTTC. It translates to CASILFKRGTRRFEETQYF.